Each of the 17 T cell receptor beta chains below was sequenced from the same sample in a study of cytomegalovirus exposure and HLA in healthy donors. Both 60 Vbeta primers and 13 Jbeta primers went into the PCR. Profiled with immunoSEQ multiplex PCR; TCRdb holds only in-frame clones, not every one. The table lists about 97,000 clones, less than 85% of them singletons, with 2.5% to 3% in the top ten. The sequenced material came from PBMCs. The receptors come from a middle-aged man in good health and CMV-seronegative.

The chain has TRBV29-1 and TRBJ1-1; the match to TRBD1 covers 7 bases. With 6 bases clipped from V and 8 bases from J, the junction kept 15 bases outside the gene matches. In germline, CDR1 is SQVTM, CDR2 ANQGSEA. The CDR3 contains 14 residues. CDR3 loop: CSVRQGGVSREAFF. Written as DNA, the CDR3 is TGCAGCGTCCGACAGGGTGGGGTAAGCCGCGAAGCTTTCTTT.

J is TRBJ2-3 and V is TRBV5-8; D may be TRBD2 (7 bases). The V gene lost 4 bases and the J gene lost 0 bases, with 12 bases spanning the gap. This CDR3 spans 15 amino acids. CDR1 and CDR2 from the germline V gene are SGHTS and YDEGEE. DNA for the CDR3: TGTGCCAGCAGCCCGAGGGGGGGGAGCACAGATACGCAGTATTTT. It yields the protein CASSPRGGSTDTQYF.

The rearrangement joins TRBV19 to TRBJ1-6; 11 bases line up with TRBD1. Germline V gene data show CDR1 as LNHDA and CDR2 as SQIVND (reference sequence). V shed 11 bases and J 4 bases; nucleotides not matched to a gene: 10. The CDR3 is 16 residues long. This chain's CDR3 is CASNRGQGGYNSPLHF. CDR3 bases: TGTGCCTCTAACAGGGGACAGGGGGGGTATAATTCACCCCTCCACTTT.

This chain uses TRBV6-6 with TRBJ1-5; the D gene is possibly TRBD1 (5 bases). Trimming left V 10 bases short and J 1 base short, with 14 bases between. There are 14 residues in the CDR3. Germline values: CDR1 MNHNY, CDR2 SVGAGI (reference sequence). The CDR3 region has the DNA TGTGCCACCGGGGGGATTGGGAGCAATCAGCCCCAGCATTTT. This translates into CATGGIGSNQPQHF.

The chain couples TRBV15 to TRBJ1-2, with TRBD1 as a possible D gene (5 bases). Trimming took off 0 bases at V and 6 bases at J, with 11 bases between the two ends. CDR1 is LNHNV and CDR2 is YYDKDF in the germline V gene (reference sequence). CDR3 size: 14 residues. The chain's CDR3 is CATSRDRSGNGYTF. DNA of the CDR3: TGTGCCACCAGCAGAGATCGGTCAGGGAATGGCTACACCTTC.

The rearrangement joins TRBV19 to TRBJ1-2; possible D gene TRBD1, 6 bases. Trimming pared 7 bases from V and 4 bases from J, leaving 13 bases between. Germline lookup yields CDR1 LNHDA and CDR2 SQIVND (reference sequence). There are 13 residues in the CDR3. The CDR3 reads CASKGDGGYGYTF. As DNA, the CDR3 is TGTGCCAGTAAGGGGGACGGTGGCTATGGCTACACCTTC. The full variable domain, in which reference TRBV19 and TRBJ1-2 provide the parts outside the CDR3, is DGGITQSPKYLFRKEGQNVTLSCEQNLNHDAMYWYRQDPGQGLRLIYYSQIVNDFQKGDIAEGYSVSREKKESFPLTVTSAQKNPTAFYLCASKGDGGYGYTFGSGTRLTVV.

The V call is TRBV20-1, the J call TRBJ2-7; 8 positions agree with TRBD2. Germline assignment: CDR1 DFQATT and CDR2 SNEGSKA (reference sequence). CDR3 length: 11 residues. CDR3 loop: CSQRGQYEQYF. The CDR3 nucleotides read TGCAGCCAGCGGGGGCAGTACGAGCAGTACTTC.

The chain recombines TRBV10-1 with TRBJ1-2; TRBD1 aligns across 10 bases. With 4 bases clipped from V and 6 bases from J, the junction kept 5 bases outside the gene matches. The germline gives CDR1 WNHNN, CDR2 SYGVQD (reference sequence). The CDR3 consists of 14 residues. The DNA of the CDR3 is TGCGCCAGCAGTGGCATGGACAGGGGGGATGGCTACACCTTC. It codes for CASSGMDRGDGYTF.

The V and J genes are TRBV4-3 and TRBJ2-1; unclear D gene. The germline V gene has CDR1 LGHNA and CDR2 YSLEER. The CDR3 is 15 residues long. With 4 bases removed from V and 3 bases from J, the gap between germline ends came to 13 bases. The CDR3 loop reads CASSPTGGLYNEQFF. CDR3 coding DNA: TGCGCCAGCAGCCCCACGGGTGGTCTCTACAATGAGCAGTTCTTC.

This chain uses TRBV5-1 with TRBJ2-3; 8 bases agree with TRBD2. Germline trimming cut 0 bases from V and 5 bases from J; bases unmatched to any gene: 8. Germline V CDR1 and CDR2: SGHRS, YFSETQ. The CDR3 is made up of 16 amino acids. The CDR3 nucleotides read TGCGCCAGCAGCTTGGCCCCCCAGCGGGGGCTAGATACGCAGTATTTT. It specifies CASSLAPQRGLDTQYF.

The gene calls are TRBV11-3 and TRBJ1-1; TRBD1 agrees at 10 bases. The CDR3 is 17 amino acids. The germline V gene has CDR1 SGHNT and CDR2 YENEEA. V shed 1 base, J shed 1 base, and the junction held 6 bases outside the gene matches. As DNA, the CDR3 is TGTGCCAGCAGCTTAGGGGGGACAGGGGCGTCGAACACTGAAGCTTTCTTT. It codes for CASSLGGTGASNTEAFF.

The chain is built from TRBV7-9 and TRBJ2-3, with 7 nucleotides matching TRBD2. Losses at the gene ends were 11 bases for V and 1 base for J; bases not matched to a gene: 9. There are 14 residues in the CDR3. In germline, CDR1 is SEHNR, CDR2 FQNEAQ (reference sequence). CDR3 loop: CAGSSGGGTDTQYF. In DNA form, the CDR3 reads TGTGCCGGATCTTCGGGGGGTGGCACAGATACGCAGTATTTT.

The V gene is TRBV5-1, the J gene TRBJ2-4; TRBD1 aligns across 7 bases. The V gene end was trimmed by 2 bases and the J gene end by 7 bases; junction bases not matched to a gene: 9. Per the germline V gene, CDR1 is SGHRS and CDR2 is YFSETQ. There are 15 residues in the CDR3. CDR3 DNA: TGCGCCAGCAGCTTAGAACAGGGGATGCGGAACATTCAGTACTTC. It codes for CASSLEQGMRNIQYF.

For the CDR3, the DNA is TGTGCCAGCAGTGAATGGTCCTCTGGCATCACTGAAGCTTTCTTT. Residues: CASSEWSSGITEAFF. The J gene is TRBJ1-1, the V gene TRBV25-1; D gene uncertain. The CDR3 extends over 15 amino acids. Germline CDR1 reads MGHDK; CDR2 reads SYGVNS. The V gene lost 1 base and the J gene lost 4 bases, with 13 bases spanning the gap.

A remark on this clone: Mismatch with germline at one junction end may stem from a read error. This chain links TRBV7-9 with TRBJ2-7, with 7 bases that match TRBD1. The V gene's germline CDR1 is SEHNR and CDR2 FQNEAQ (reference sequence). The CDR3 length is 13 residues. CDR3 coding DNA: TGTTCCAGCAGCAGTGGGACAGCCTACGAGCAGTACTTC. Its translation: CSSSSGTAYEQYF.

A few counts support this clone. V and J are TRBV5-1 and TRBJ1-1, with D possibly being TRBD1 (6 bases). Germline V CDR1 and CDR2: SGHRS, YFSETQ. This CDR3 has 13 amino acids. Trimming stripped 1 base from V and 7 bases from J, with 11 bases between. This CDR3 is CASSLHRESEAFF. The CDR3 DNA follows: TGCGCCAGCAGCTTGCACAGGGAGAGTGAAGCTTTCTTT.

The CDR3 nucleotides are TGTGCCACCAGCAGAGGTGTGGGCCCCAATGAGCAGTTCTTC. Protein sequence: CATSRGVGPNEQFF. The chain combines TRBV15 with TRBJ2-1, with D uncertain. Germline V gene data show CDR1 as LNHNV and CDR2 as YYDKDF (reference sequence). Trimming stripped 1 base from V and 6 bases from J, with 10 bases between. The CDR3 is made up of 14 amino acids.